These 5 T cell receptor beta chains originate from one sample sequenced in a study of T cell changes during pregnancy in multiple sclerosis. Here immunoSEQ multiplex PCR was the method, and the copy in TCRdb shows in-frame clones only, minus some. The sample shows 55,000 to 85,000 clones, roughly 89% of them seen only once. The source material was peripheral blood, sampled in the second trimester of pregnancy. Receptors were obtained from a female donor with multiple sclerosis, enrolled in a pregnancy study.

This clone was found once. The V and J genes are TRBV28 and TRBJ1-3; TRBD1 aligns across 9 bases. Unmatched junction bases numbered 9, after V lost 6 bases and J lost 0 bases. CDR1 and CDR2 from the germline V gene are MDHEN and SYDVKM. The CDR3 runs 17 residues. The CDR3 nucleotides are TGTGCCAGCAGCGGGACAGGGAAAGGGAGCTCTGGAAACACCATATATTTT. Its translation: CASSGTGKGSSGNTIYF.

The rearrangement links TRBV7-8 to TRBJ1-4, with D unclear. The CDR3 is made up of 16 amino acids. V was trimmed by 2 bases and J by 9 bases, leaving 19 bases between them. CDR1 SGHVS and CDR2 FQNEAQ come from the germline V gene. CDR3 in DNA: TGTGCCAGCAGCTTAACACTACAAGTAACCCAACAAAAACTGTTTTTT. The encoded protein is CASSLTLQVTQQKLFF.

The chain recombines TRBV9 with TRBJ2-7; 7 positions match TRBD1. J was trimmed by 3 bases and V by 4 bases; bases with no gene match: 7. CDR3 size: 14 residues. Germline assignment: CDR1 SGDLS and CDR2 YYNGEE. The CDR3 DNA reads TGTGCCAGCAGCCCCTGGGACAGCTACTACGAGCAGTACTTC. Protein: CASSPWDSYYEQYF.

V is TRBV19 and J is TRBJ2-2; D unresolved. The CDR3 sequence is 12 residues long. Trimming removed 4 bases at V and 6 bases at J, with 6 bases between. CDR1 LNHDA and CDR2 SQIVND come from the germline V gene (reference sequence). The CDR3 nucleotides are TGTGCCAGTAGTACCCGTTCCGGGGAGCTGTTTTTT. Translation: CASSTRSGELFF. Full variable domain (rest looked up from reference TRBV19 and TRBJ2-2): DGGITQSPKYLFRKEGQNVTLSCEQNLNHDAMYWYRQDPGQGLRLIYYSQIVNDFQKGDIAEGYSVSREKKESFPLTVTSAQKNPTAFYLCASSTRSGELFFGEGSRLTVL.

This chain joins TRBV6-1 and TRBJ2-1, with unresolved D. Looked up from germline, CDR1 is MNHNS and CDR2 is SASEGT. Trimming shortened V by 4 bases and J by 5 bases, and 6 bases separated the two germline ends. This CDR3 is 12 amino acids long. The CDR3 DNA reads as TGTGCCAGCAGTGGTCCCAACAATGAGCAGTTCTTC. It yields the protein CASSGPNNEQFF.